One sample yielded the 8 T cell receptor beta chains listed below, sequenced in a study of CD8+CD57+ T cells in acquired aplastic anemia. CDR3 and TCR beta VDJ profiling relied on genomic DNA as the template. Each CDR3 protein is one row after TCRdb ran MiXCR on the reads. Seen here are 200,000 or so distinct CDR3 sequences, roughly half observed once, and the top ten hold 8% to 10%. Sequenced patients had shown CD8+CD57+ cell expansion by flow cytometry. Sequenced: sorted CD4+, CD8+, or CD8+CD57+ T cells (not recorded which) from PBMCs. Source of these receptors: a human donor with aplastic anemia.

The CDR3 spells CATSEAVVYEQYF. For the CDR3, the DNA is TGTGCCACCTCAGAGGCGGTAGTCTACGAGCAGTACTTC. This chain uses TRBV15 with TRBJ2-7; D is unclear. The CDR3 contains 13 residues. Germline V gene lookup returns CDR1 LNHNV and CDR2 YYDKDF (reference sequence). V was clipped by 8 bases and J by 3 bases, with 14 bases between them.

CDR3: CATSPVTSDQPQHF. The DNA for the CDR3 is TGTGCCACCAGCCCTGTAACTTCTGATCAGCCCCAGCATTTT. This chain connects TRBV15 to TRBJ1-5; no definite D call. The CDR3 has 14 residues. The germline gives CDR1 LNHNV, CDR2 YYDKDF (reference sequence). V lost 5 bases to trimming and J lost 5 bases, with 13 bases between them.

CDR3 nucleotide sequence: TGCAGTGCTAGCGACAGGGATCAGCCCCAGCATTTT. Protein sequence: CSASDRDQPQHF. This chain uses TRBV20-1 with TRBJ1-5, with 7 bases identical to TRBD1. There are 12 residues in the CDR3. Germline CDR1 and CDR2: DFQATT and SNEGSKA (reference sequence). V dropped 3 bases and J dropped 5; count of bases not matched to a gene: 1.

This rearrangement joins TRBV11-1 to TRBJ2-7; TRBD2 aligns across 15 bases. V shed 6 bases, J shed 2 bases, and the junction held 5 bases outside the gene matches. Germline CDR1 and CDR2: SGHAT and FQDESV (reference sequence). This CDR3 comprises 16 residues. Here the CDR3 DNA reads TGTGCCAGCAGGTCAGGACTAGCGGGAGGGGCCTACGAGCAGTACTTC. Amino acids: CASRSGLAGGAYEQYF.

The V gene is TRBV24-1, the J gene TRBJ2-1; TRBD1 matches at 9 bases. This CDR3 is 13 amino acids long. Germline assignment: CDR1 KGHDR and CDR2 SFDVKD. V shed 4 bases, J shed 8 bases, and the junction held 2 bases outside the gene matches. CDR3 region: CATSEYRGHEQFF. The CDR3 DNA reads TGTGCCACCAGTGAGTACAGGGGGCATGAGCAGTTCTTC.

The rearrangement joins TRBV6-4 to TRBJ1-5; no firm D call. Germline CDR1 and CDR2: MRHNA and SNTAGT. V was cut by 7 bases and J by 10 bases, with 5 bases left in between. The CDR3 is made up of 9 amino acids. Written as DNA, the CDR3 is TGTGCCAGCATTACTCCCCAGCATTTT. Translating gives CASITPQHF.

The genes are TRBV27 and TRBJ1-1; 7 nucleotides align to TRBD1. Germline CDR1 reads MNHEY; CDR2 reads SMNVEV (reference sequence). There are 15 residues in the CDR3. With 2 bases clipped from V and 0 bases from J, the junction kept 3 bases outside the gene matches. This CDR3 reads CASSLRGLVNTEAFF. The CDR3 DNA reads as TGTGCCAGCAGTTTAAGGGGGCTAGTGAACACTGAAGCTTTCTTT.

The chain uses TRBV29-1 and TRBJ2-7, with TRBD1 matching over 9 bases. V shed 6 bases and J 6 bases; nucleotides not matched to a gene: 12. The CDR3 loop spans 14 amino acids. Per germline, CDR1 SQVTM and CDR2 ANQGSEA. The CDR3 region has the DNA TGCAGCGTCGACCCGGGACAGGGAATTTTCGAGCAGTACTTC. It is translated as CSVDPGQGIFEQYF.